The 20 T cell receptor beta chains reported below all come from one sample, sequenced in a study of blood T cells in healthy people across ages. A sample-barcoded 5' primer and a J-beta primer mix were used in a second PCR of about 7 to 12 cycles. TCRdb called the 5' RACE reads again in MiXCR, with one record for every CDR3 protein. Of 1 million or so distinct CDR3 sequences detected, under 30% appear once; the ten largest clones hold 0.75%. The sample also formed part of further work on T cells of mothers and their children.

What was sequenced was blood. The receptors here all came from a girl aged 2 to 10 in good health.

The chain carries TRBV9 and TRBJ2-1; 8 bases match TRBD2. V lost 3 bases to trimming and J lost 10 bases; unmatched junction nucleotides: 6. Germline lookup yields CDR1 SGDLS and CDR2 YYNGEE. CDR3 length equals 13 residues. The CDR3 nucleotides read TGTGCCAGCAGCGCCAGCGGGAGCGGGGAGCAGTTCTTC. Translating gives CASSASGSGEQFF.

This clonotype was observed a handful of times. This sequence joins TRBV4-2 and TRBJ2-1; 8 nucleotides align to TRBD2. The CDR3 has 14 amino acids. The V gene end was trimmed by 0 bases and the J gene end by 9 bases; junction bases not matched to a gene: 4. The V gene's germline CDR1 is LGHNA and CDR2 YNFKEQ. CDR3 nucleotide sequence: TGTGCCAGCAGCCAAGACAAGCTAGCGGGTGAGCAGTTCTTC. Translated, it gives CASSQDKLAGEQFF.

This CDR3 reads CAIIQPYGGYTF. The CDR3 DNA is TGTGCCATCATCCAACCTTATGGGGGCTACACCTTC. The genes are TRBV10-3 and TRBJ1-2, with no clear D. Per the germline V gene, CDR1 is ENHRY and CDR2 is SYGVKD. The V and J ends lost 7 bases and 8 bases respectively, with 14 bases between them. The length of the CDR3 is 12 residues.

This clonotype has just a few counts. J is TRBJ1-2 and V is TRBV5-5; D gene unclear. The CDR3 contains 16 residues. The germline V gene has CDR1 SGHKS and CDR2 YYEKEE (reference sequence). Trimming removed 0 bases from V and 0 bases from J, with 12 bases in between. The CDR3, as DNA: TGTGCCAGCAGCTTGGCAAAAAGGGCCTCTAACTATGGCTACACCTTC. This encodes CASSLAKRASNYGYTF.

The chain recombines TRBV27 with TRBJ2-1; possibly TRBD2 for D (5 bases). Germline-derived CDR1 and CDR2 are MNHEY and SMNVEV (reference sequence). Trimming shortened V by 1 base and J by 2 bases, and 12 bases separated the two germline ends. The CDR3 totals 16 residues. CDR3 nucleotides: TGTGCCAGCAGTTTATTGGCGGGTTCCACCTACAATGAGCAGTTCTTC. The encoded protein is CASSLLAGSTYNEQFF.

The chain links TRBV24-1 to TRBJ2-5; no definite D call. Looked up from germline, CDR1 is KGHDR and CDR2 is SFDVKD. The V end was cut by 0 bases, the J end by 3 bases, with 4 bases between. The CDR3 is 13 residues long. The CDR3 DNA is TGTGCCACCAGTGATTTGGGGAAAGAGACCCAGTACTTC. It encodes CATSDLGKETQYF.

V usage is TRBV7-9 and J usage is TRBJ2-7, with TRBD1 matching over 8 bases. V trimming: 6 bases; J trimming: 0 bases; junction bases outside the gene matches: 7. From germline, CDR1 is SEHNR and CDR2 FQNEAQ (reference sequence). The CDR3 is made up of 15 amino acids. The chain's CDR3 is CASRGQGASSYEQYF. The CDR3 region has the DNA TGTGCCAGCAGAGGTCAGGGGGCTAGCTCCTACGAGCAGTACTTC. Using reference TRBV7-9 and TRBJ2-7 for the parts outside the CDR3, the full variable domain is DTGVSQNPRHKITKRGQNVTFRCDPISEHNRLYWYRQTLGQGPEFLTYFQNEAQLEKSRLLSDRFSAERPKGSFSTLEIQRTEQGDSAMYLCASRGQGASSYEQYFGPGTRLTVT.

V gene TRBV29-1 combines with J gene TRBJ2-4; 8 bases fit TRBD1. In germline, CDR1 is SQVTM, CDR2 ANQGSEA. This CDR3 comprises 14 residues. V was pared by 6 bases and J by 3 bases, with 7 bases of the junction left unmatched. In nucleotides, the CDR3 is TGCAGCGTCGCGACAGGGGACAACAAAAACATTCAGTACTTC. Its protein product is CSVATGDNKNIQYF.

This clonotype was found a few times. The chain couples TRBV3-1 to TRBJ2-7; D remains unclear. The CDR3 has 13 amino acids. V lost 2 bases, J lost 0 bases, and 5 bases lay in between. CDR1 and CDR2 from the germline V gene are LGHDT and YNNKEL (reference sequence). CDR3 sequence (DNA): TGTGCCAGCAGCCAAACTAACTCCTACGAGCAGTACTTC. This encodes CASSQTNSYEQYF.

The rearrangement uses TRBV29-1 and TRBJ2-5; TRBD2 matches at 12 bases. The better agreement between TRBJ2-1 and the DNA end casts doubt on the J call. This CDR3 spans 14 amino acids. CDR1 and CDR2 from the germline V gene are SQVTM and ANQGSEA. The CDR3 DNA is TGCAGCGGTACTAGCGGGGGGCGCTACAATGAGCAGTTCTTC. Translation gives CSGTSGGRYNEQFF.

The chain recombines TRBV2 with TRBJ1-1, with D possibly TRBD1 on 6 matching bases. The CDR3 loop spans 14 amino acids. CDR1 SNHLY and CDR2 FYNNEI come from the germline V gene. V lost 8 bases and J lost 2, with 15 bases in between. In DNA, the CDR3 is TGTGCCAGCGCCGGACAGAGGTTAAACACTGAAGCTTTCTTT. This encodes CASAGQRLNTEAFF.

The CDR3 sequence is CSVVDGRRYNEQFF. CDR3 in DNA: TGCAGCGTTGTTGACGGGAGGCGGTACAATGAGCAGTTCTTC. The chain combines TRBV29-1 with TRBJ2-1; 7 bases agree with TRBD2. Germline V gives CDR1 SQVTM, CDR2 ANQGSEA. Trimming took 4 bases from V and 4 from J; bases not matched to a gene: 7. The length of the CDR3 is 14 residues.

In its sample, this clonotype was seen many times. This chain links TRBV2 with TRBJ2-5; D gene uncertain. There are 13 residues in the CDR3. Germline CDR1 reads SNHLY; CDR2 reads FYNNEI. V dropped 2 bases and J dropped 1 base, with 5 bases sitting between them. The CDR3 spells CASSESVQETQYF. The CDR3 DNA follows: TGTGCCAGCAGTGAATCGGTCCAAGAGACCCAGTACTTC.

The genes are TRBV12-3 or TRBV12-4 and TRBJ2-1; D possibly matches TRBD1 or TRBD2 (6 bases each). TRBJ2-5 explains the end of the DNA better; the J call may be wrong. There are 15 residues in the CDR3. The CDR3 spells CASSFRYRRGETQYF. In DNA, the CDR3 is TGTGCCAGCAGTTTTAGATACCGGAGGGGGGAGACCCAGTACTTC.

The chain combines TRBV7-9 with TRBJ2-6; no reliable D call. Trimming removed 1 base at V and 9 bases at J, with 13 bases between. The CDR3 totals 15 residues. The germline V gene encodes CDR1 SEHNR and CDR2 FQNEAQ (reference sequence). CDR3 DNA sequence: TGTGCCAGCAGCTTAGGCATAGGGTATAGCAACGTCCTGACTTTC. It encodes CASSLGIGYSNVLTF.

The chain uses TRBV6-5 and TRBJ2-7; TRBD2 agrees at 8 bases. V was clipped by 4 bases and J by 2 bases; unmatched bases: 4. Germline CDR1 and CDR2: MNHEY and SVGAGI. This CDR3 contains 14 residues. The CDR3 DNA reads TGTGCCAGCAGTTCCCAGGGACTAGCCTACGAGCAGTACTTC. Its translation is CASSSQGLAYEQYF.

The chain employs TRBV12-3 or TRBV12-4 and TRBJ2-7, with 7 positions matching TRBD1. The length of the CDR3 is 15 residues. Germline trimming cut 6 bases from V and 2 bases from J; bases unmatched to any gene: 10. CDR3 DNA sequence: TGTGCCAGCAGCCATAGTTGGGACAGTCCCTACGAGCAGTACTTC. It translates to CASSHSWDSPYEQYF.

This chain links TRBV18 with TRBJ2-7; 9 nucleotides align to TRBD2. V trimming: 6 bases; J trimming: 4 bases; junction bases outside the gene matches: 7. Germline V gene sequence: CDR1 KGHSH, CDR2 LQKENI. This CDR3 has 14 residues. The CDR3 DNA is TGTGCCAGCTCTCTCAGCGGGGGGCGGTACGAGCAGTACTTC. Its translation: CASSLSGGRYEQYF. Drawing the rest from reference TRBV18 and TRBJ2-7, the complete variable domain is NAGVMQNPRHLVRRRGQEARLRCSPMKGHSHVYWYRQLPEEGLKFMVYLQKENIIDESGMPKERFSAEFPKEGPSILRIQQVVRGDSAAYFCASSLSGGRYEQYFGPGTRLTVT.

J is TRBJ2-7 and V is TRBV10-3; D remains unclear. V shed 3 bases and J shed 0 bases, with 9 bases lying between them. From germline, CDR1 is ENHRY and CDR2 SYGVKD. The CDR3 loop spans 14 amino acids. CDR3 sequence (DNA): TGTGCCATCAGTGATCCAGCGACCTCCTACGAGCAGTACTTC. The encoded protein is CAISDPATSYEQYF.

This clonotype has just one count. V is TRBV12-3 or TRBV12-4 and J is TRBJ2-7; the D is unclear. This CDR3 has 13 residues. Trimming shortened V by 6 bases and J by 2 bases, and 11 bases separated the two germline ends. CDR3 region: CASSETTAYEQYF. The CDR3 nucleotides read TGTGCCAGCAGCGAAACTACAGCCTACGAGCAGTACTTC.